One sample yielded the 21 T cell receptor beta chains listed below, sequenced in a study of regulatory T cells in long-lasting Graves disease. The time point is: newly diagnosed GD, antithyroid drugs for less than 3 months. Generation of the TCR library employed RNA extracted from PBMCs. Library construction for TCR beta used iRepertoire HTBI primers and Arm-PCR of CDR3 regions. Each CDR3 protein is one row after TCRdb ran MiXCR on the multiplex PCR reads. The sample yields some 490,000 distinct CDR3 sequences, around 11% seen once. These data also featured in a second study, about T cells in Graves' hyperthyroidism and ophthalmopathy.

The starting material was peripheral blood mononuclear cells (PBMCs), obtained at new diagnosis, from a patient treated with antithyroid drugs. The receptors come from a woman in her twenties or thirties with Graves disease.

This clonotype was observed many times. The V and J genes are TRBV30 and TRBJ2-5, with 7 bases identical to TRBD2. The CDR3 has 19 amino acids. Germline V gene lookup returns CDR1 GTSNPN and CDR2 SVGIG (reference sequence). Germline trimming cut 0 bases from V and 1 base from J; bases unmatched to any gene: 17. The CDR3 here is CAWSVDPLREGPAQETQYF. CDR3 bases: TGTGCCTGGAGTGTAGACCCACTGAGGGAGGGTCCGGCCCAAGAGACCCAGTACTTC.

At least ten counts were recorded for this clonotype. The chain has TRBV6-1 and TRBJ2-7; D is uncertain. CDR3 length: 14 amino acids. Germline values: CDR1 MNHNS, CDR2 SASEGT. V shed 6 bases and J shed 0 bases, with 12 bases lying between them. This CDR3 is CASSDLQSSYEQYF. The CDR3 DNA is TGTGCCAGCAGCGACCTCCAGAGCTCCTACGAGCAGTACTTC.

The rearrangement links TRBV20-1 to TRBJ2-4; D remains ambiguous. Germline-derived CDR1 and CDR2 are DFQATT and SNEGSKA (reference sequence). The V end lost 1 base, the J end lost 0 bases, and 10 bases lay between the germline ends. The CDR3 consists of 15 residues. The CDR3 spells CSARVIHLAKNIQYF. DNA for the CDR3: TGCAGTGCTAGAGTAATCCATCTAGCCAAAAACATTCAGTACTTC.

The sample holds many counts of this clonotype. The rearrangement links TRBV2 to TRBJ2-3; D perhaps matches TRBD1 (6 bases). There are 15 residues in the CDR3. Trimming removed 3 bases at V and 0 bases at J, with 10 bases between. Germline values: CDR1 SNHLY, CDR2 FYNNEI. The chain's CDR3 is CASSDRGRSTDTQYF. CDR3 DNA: TGTGCCAGCAGTGACAGGGGACGAAGCACAGATACGCAGTATTTT.

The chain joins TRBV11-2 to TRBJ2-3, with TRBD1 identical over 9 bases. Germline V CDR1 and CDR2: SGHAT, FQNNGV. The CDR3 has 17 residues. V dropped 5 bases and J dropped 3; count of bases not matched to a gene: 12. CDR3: CASSTLGLGQGTDTQYF. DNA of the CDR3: TGTGCCAGCAGCACCCTAGGACTGGGACAGGGAACAGATACGCAGTATTTT.

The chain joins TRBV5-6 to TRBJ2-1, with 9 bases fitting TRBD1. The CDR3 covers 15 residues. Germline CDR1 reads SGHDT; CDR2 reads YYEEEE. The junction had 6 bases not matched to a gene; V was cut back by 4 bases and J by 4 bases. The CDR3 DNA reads TGTGCCAGCAGCCGGGGACAGGGAATGTACAATGAGCAGTTCTTC. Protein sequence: CASSRGQGMYNEQFF.

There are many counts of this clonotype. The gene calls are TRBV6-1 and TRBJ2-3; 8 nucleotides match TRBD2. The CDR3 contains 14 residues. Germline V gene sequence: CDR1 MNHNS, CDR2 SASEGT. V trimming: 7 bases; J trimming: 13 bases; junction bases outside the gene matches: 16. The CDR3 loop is CASILSAGEAHKYF. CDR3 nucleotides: TGTGCCAGCATACTTTCAGCGGGAGAAGCCCACAAGTATTTT.

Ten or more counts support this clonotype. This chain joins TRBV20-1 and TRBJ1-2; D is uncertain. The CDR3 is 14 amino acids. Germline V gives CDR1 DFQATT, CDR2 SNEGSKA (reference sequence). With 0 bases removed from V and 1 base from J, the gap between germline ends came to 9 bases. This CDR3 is CSARDHGVNYGYTF. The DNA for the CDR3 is TGCAGTGCTAGAGATCATGGCGTTAACTATGGCTACACCTTC.

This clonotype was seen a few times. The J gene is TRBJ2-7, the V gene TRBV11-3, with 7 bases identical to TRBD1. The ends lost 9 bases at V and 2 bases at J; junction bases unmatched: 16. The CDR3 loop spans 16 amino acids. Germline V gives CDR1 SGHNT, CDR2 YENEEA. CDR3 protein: CASRDSRTFSTYEQYF. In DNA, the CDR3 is TGTGCCAGTCGGGACAGCCGGACTTTCTCGACCTACGAGCAGTACTTC.

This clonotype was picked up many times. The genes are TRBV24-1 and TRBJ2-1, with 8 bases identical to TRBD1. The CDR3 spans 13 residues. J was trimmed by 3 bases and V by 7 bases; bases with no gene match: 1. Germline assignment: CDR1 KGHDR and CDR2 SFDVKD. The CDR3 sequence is CATRGQGYNEQFF. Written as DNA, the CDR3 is TGTGCCACCAGAGGACAGGGCTACAATGAGCAGTTCTTC.

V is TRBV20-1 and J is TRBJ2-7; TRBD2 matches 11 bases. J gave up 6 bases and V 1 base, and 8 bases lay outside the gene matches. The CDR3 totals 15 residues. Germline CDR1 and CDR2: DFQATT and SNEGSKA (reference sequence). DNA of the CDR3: TGCAGTGCTAGAGTTCCGGGACTAGCGGTCGTCGAGCAGTACTTC. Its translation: CSARVPGLAVVEQYF.

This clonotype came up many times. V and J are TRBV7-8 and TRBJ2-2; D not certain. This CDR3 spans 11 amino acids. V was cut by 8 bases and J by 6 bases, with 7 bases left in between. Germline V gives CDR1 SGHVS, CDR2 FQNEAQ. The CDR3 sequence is CASEKAGELFF. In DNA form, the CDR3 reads TGTGCCAGCGAAAAGGCCGGGGAGCTGTTTTTT. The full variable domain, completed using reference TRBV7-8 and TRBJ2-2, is GAGVSQSPRYKVAKRGQDVALRCDPISGHVSLFWYQQALGQGPEFLTYFQNEAQLDKSGLPSDRFFAERPEGSVSTLKIQRTQQEDSAVYLCASEKAGELFFGEGSRLTVL.

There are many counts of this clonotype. In DNA, the CDR3 is TGTGCCAGCAGCCCGGACGAAAATCAGCCCCAGCATTTT. Amino acid sequence: CASSPDENQPQHF. The rearrangement uses TRBV6-2 or TRBV6-3 and TRBJ1-5; the D is unclear. V was clipped by 6 bases and J by 4 bases, with 10 bases between them. CDR1 and CDR2 from the germline V gene are MNHEY and SVGEGT. This CDR3 comprises 13 residues.

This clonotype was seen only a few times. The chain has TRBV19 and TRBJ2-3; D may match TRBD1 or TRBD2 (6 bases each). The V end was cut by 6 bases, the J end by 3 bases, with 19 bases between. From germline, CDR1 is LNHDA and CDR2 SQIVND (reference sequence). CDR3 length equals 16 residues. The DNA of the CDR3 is TGTGCCAGTAGGCCCCCGGGGGCGGAAGAGACAGATACGCAGTATTTT. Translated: CASRPPGAEETDTQYF.

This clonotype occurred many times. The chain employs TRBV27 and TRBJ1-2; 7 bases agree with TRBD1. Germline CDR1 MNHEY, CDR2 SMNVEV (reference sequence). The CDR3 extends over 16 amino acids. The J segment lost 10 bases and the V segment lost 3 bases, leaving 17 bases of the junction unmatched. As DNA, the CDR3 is TGTGCCAGCAGTTTCACAGGGGCGGCCTCTAGACTGGACTACACCTTC. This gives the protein CASSFTGAASRLDYTF.

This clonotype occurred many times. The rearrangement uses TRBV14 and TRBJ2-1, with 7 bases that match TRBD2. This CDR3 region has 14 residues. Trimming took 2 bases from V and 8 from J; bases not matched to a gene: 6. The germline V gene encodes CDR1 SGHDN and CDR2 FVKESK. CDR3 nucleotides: TGTGCCAGCAGCCAAAAGACTAGCATCCATGAGCAGTTCTTC. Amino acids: CASSQKTSIHEQFF.

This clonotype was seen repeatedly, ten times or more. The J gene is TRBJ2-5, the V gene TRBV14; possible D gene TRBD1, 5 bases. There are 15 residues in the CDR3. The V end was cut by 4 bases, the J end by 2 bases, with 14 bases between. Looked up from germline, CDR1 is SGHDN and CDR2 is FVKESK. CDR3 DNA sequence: TGTGCCAGCAGCCTCTTGATCACAGGACAAGAGACCCAGTACTTC. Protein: CASSLLITGQETQYF. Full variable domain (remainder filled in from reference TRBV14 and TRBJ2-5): EAGVTQFPSHSVIEKGQTVTLRCDPISGHDNLYWYRRVMGKEIKFLLHFVKESKQDESGMPNNRFLAERTGGTYSTLKVQPAELEDSGVYFCASSLLITGQETQYFGPGTRLLVL.

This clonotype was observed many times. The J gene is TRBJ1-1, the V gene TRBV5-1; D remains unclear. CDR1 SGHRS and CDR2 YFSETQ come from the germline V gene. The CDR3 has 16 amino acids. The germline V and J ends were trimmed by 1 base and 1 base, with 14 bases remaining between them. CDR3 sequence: CASSLPATTTNTEAFF. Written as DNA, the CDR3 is TGCGCCAGCAGCTTGCCAGCCACGACGACGAACACTGAAGCTTTCTTT.

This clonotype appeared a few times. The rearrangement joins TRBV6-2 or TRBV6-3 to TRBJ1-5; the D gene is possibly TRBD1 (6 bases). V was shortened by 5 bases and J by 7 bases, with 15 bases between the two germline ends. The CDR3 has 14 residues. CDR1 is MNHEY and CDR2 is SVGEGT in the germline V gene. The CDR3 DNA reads TGTGCCAGCAGTGAAAACGGAGGGGGGCAGCCCCAGCATTTT. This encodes CASSENGGGQPQHF.

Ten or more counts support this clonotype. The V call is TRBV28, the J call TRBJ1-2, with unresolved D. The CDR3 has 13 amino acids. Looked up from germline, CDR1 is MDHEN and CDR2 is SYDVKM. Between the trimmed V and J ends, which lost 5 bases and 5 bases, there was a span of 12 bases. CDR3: CASSPAARYGYTF. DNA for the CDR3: TGTGCCAGCAGTCCCGCGGCCCGATATGGCTACACCTTC.

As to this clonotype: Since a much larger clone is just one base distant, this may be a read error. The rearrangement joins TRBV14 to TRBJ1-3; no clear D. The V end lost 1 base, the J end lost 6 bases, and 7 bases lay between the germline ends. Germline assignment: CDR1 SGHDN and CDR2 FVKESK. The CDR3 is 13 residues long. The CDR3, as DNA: TGTGCCAGCAGCCAAGCAGCTGTAAACACCATATATTTT. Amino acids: CASSQAAVNTIYF.